Presented here are 23 T cell receptor beta chains from one specimen sequenced in a study of PD-1 blockade in mismatch repair-deficient tumors. Using immunoSEQ multiplex PCR, the repertoire was profiled, and TCRdb retains in-frame clones only, with some absent. The repertoire consists of over 30,000 clones, with 80% occurring once and the leading ten covering 3% to 4%. The specimen comprised PBMCs, sampled approximately 6 weeks after starting pembrolizumab. Every receptor here comes from an adult with mismatch repair-deficient cancer.

The chain is built from TRBV11-2 and TRBJ2-7; 8 bases match TRBD1. This CDR3 has 15 residues. Germline V gene data show CDR1 as SGHAT and CDR2 as FQNNGV. V was pared by 5 bases and J by 3 bases, with 9 bases of the junction left unmatched. CDR3 nucleotides: TGTGCCAGCAGCACAAGACAGGGGAGAGGCTACGAGCAGTACTTC. Translating gives CASSTRQGRGYEQYF.

The chain is built from TRBV18 and TRBJ1-5; 11 bases are shared with TRBD1. The trim removed 2 bases at V and 2 bases at J, leaving 5 bases unmatched. Per germline, CDR1 KGHSH and CDR2 LQKENI. This CDR3 has 17 residues. CDR3 sequence reads: CASSPDSGQGGNQPQHF. In nucleotides, the CDR3 is TGTGCCAGCTCACCAGATTCGGGACAGGGGGGCAATCAGCCCCAGCATTTT.

V usage is TRBV7-9 and J usage is TRBJ1-5; D is ambiguous. V gave up 3 bases and J gave up 4 bases, with 7 bases separating them. Germline V gene lookup returns CDR1 SEHNR and CDR2 FQNEAQ (reference sequence). This CDR3 has 13 residues. The CDR3 DNA reads TGTGCCAGCAGCTTCGCGGGGAATCAGCCCCAGCATTTT. As protein: CASSFAGNQPQHF.

The chain combines TRBV21-1 with TRBJ1-1; the table's D call, TRBD1, was not checked against the DNA. TRBV21-1 is termed a pseudogene. CDR3 length: 17 amino acids. The CDR3 sequence is CASSMDGTGGANTEAFF. The CDR3 DNA reads TGTGCCAGCAGCATGGATGGGACAGGGGGAGCGAACACTGAAGCTTTCTTT.

V gene TRBV5-1 combines with J gene TRBJ2-7; 9 nucleotides align to TRBD2. There are 14 residues in the CDR3. Looked up from germline, CDR1 is SGHRS and CDR2 is YFSETQ. The V and J ends lost 4 bases and 3 bases, in that order; junction bases with no gene match: 5. The CDR3 DNA sequence: TGCGCCAGCAGCCCGACTAGCGGAAGCTACGAGCAGTACTTC. The encoded protein is CASSPTSGSYEQYF.

The V and J genes are TRBV29-1 and TRBJ1-3; 7 positions match TRBD1. The V gene's germline CDR1 is SQVTM and CDR2 ANQGSEA. The CDR3 runs to 13 residues. Germline trimming cut 4 bases from V and 4 bases from J; bases unmatched to any gene: 4. The CDR3 DNA sequence: TGCAGCGTTGTACAGGGGTCCGGAAACACCATATATTTT. It is translated as CSVVQGSGNTIYF. The full variable domain, in which reference TRBV29-1 and TRBJ1-3 provide the parts outside the CDR3, is SAVISQKPSRDICQRGTSLTIQCQVDSQVTMMFWYRQQPGQSLTLIATANQGSEATYESGFVIDKFPISRPNLTFSTLTVSNMSPEDSSIYLCSVVQGSGNTIYFGEGSWLTVV.

This sequence joins TRBV11-3 and TRBJ1-2, with 10 positions matching TRBD1. This CDR3 is 15 amino acids long. Germline CDR1 SGHNT, CDR2 YENEEA. V dropped 5 bases and J dropped 8; count of bases not matched to a gene: 11. CDR3 in amino acids: CASSPEPGQGRGYTF. The CDR3 nucleotides are TGTGCCAGCAGCCCCGAACCGGGACAGGGGCGCGGCTACACCTTC.

This clone occurred once. The chain is built from TRBV5-3 and TRBJ1-5, with 7 bases that match TRBD1. TRBV5-3 is placed among ORFs of uncertain function. Trimming cost V 4 bases and J 6 bases; bases outside gene matches: 7. The CDR3 loop spans 14 amino acids. The CDR3 here is CARSGQVFAQPQHF. DNA for the CDR3: TGTGCCAGAAGCGGACAGGTCTTTGCTCAGCCCCAGCATTTT.

This chain links TRBV4-1 with TRBJ2-1, with 14 bases that match TRBD2. Per the germline V gene, CDR1 is MGHRA and CDR2 is YSYEKL. This CDR3 comprises 18 residues. Germline trimming cut 4 bases from V and 5 bases from J; bases unmatched to any gene: 10. The DNA for the CDR3 is TGCGCCAGCAGCCCGTATCCGGGACTAGCGGGAGCCGACAATGAGCAGTTCTTC. Translating it yields CASSPYPGLAGADNEQFF.

The chain joins TRBV12-5 to TRBJ2-3; TRBD2 is a possible D gene (5 bases). The V gene's germline CDR1 is LGHNT and CDR2 FRNRAP. This CDR3 is built from 16 residues. V was clipped by 0 bases and J by 0 bases, with 10 bases between them. As DNA, the CDR3 is TGTGCTAGTGGTTTGGTCCGTCGGGGAAGCACAGATACGCAGTATTTT. It specifies CASGLVRRGSTDTQYF.

The CDR3 nucleotides read TGTGCCAGCAGCTTAGCCGGGGGGACCCAGTACTTC. Translation gives CASSLAGGTQYF. The chain combines TRBV7-8 with TRBJ2-5; maybe TRBD2 (6 bases). Trimming shortened V by 0 bases and J by 7 bases, and 6 bases separated the two germline ends. CDR1 is SGHVS, CDR2 FQNEAQ, per germline. This CDR3 comprises 12 residues.

This rearrangement joins TRBV28 to TRBJ2-1, with 8 bases that match TRBD2. The CDR3 consists of 16 residues. Losses at the gene ends were 5 bases for V and 4 bases for J; bases not matched to a gene: 10. Looked up from germline, CDR1 is MDHEN and CDR2 is SYDVKM. The CDR3 DNA reads TGTGCCAGCAGTCCCCCAGTAGTAGCGGGATACAATGAGCAGTTCTTC. Its translation is CASSPPVVAGYNEQFF.

The chain employs TRBV2 and TRBJ2-3; 8 bases are a match to TRBD1. The CDR3 has 16 amino acids. CDR1 and CDR2 (germline): SNHLY, FYNNEI. Trimming cost V 6 bases and J 4 bases; bases outside gene matches: 12. In DNA, the CDR3 is TGTGCCAGCAGAGACCTGTCGACAGGGGTTTCAGATACGCAGTATTTT. Encoded protein: CASRDLSTGVSDTQYF.

The CDR3 sequence: CASDRDRNQPQHF. CDR3 coding DNA: TGTGCCAGCGACAGGGACCGCAATCAGCCCCAGCATTTT. The genes are TRBV6-1 and TRBJ1-5; 7 bases align to TRBD1. CDR1 is MNHNS and CDR2 is SASEGT in the germline V gene. V lost 8 bases to trimming and J lost 2 bases; unmatched junction nucleotides: 3. The CDR3 is 13 amino acids.

This chain joins TRBV2 and TRBJ2-2, with 8 bases aligning to TRBD2. Germline CDR1 is SNHLY and CDR2 is FYNNEI. The V segment lost 8 bases and the J segment 8 bases; nucleotides outside the gene matches: 13. The CDR3 runs to 15 residues. The chain's CDR3 is CASDGTSIGSGELFF. CDR3 nucleotides: TGTGCCAGCGACGGGACTAGTATTGGTTCTGGGGAGCTGTTTTTT. The full variable domain, rest sourced from reference TRBV2 and TRBJ2-2, is EPEVTQTPSHQVTQMGQEVILRCVPISNHLYFYWYRQILGQKVEFLVSFYNNEISEKSEIFDDQFSVERPDGSNFTLKIRSTKLEDSAMYFCASDGTSIGSGELFFGEGSRLTVL.

This chain links TRBV11-2 with TRBJ2-5; maybe TRBD2 (6 bases). The V gene's germline CDR1 is SGHAT and CDR2 FQNNGV. The CDR3 totals 12 residues. The germline V and J ends were trimmed by 8 bases and 5 bases, with 12 bases remaining between them. CDR3 loop: CASGAGRETQYF. Here the CDR3 DNA reads TGTGCCAGCGGAGCAGGGAGGGAGACCCAGTACTTC.

The V gene is TRBV28, the J gene TRBJ2-1, with D possibly matching TRBD1 (5 bases). Germline CDR1 reads MDHEN; CDR2 reads SYDVKM. CDR3 size: 14 residues. V was pared by 5 bases and J by 2 bases, with 10 bases between. CDR3 in DNA: TGTGCCAGCAGTAAAGGGGTCCCCTACAATGAGCAGTTCTTC. Its protein is CASSKGVPYNEQFF.

The chain joins TRBV28 to TRBJ1-3; 9 positions agree with TRBD1. Germline CDR1 MDHEN, CDR2 SYDVKM. Trimming at V came to 1 base and at J to 4 bases, leaving 5 bases not matched to a gene. CDR3 length: 16 residues. The CDR3 reads CASSLYGTGLGNTIYF. The DNA of the CDR3 is TGTGCCAGCAGTTTATACGGGACAGGGCTCGGAAACACCATATATTTT.

The chain uses TRBV29-1 and TRBJ1-2; the match to TRBD1 covers 10 bases. The trim removed 4 bases at V and 8 bases at J, leaving 7 bases unmatched. The CDR3 runs to 13 residues. Looked up from germline, CDR1 is SQVTM and CDR2 is ANQGSEA. The CDR3 DNA reads TGCAGCGTTGTGCGGGGACAGGGGAAAGGCTACACCTTC. Its protein is CSVVRGQGKGYTF.

V is TRBV7-8 and J is TRBJ2-1; a weak D match, TRBD1 (6 bases). Germline V lookup: CDR1 SGHVS, CDR2 FQNEAQ. Trimming pared 5 bases from V and 12 bases from J, leaving 17 bases between. The CDR3 spans 13 residues. The CDR3 DNA is TGTGCCAGCAGCCGAGGGGGAGATCGAGGGCAGTTCTTC. Translated: CASSRGGDRGQFF.

This chain links TRBV6-6 with TRBJ2-1, with D maybe TRBD2 (6 bases). The CDR3 runs to 14 residues. The germline V gene encodes CDR1 MNHNY and CDR2 SVGAGI (reference sequence). Trimming stripped 6 bases from V and 0 bases from J, with 9 bases between. In DNA form, the CDR3 reads TGTGCCAGCAGCTCGACTAGCTCCTACAATGAGCAGTTCTTC. Residues: CASSSTSSYNEQFF.

This sequence joins TRBV5-1 and TRBJ2-5, with a weak D call TRBD1 (6 bases). V was clipped by 0 bases and J by 5 bases, with 11 bases between them. The length of the CDR3 is 14 residues. Germline CDR1 reads SGHRS; CDR2 reads YFSETQ. As DNA, the CDR3 is TGCGCCAGCAGCTTGGGACAGAGGGGGGAGACCCAGTACTTC. Its translation is CASSLGQRGETQYF.

CDR3 coding DNA: TGTGCCAGCAACCCCAGGGCCGCAGGAGGCAATCAGCCCCAGCATTTT. The encoded protein is CASNPRAAGGNQPQHF. The chain couples TRBV27 to TRBJ1-5; D may be TRBD1 (5 bases). V was cut by 7 bases and J by 2 bases, with 18 bases left in between. From germline, CDR1 is MNHEY and CDR2 SMNVEV (reference sequence). This CDR3 comprises 16 residues.